Presented here are 26 T cell receptor beta chains from one specimen sequenced in a study of brain metastases from non-small cell lung cancer. The assay was immunoSEQ multiplex PCR, and TCRdb's table has in-frame clones only and misses some. The top ten clones hold 11% of a sample with just over 2,000 clones, roughly 85% of them seen once. Input material: tumor-adjacent normal tissue. Every receptor here comes from a donor at least 40 years old with non-small cell lung cancer.

The rearrangement uses TRBV5-1 and TRBJ2-3; D not resolved. Germline CDR1 is SGHRS and CDR2 is YFSETQ. The CDR3 runs to 15 residues. V lost 7 bases and J lost 0, with 15 bases in between. In nucleotides, the CDR3 is TGCGCCAGCCGAGACGTCATAACTAGCACAGATACGCAGTATTTT. It codes for CASRDVITSTDTQYF.

The chain employs TRBV9 and TRBJ2-7; weak D call: TRBD1 (6 bases). CDR3 length equals 14 residues. V was cut by 4 bases and J by 2 bases, with 13 bases left in between. The V gene's germline CDR1 is SGDLS and CDR2 YYNGEE. CDR3 in amino acids: CASSPGQTPYEQYF. The CDR3 region has the DNA TGTGCCAGCAGCCCCGGACAGACCCCCTACGAGCAGTACTTC. The full variable domain, in which reference TRBV9 and TRBJ2-7 provide the parts outside the CDR3, is DSGVTQTPKHLITATGQRVTLRCSPRSGDLSVYWYQQSLDQGLQFLIQYYNGEERAKGNILERFSAQQFPDLHSELNLSSLELGDSALYFCASSPGQTPYEQYFGPGTRLTVT.

This chain connects TRBV20-1 to TRBJ2-3, with D possibly matching TRBD2 (7 bases). V was trimmed by 3 bases and J by 2 bases, leaving 12 bases between them. The CDR3 sequence is 14 residues long. CDR1 is DFQATT, CDR2 SNEGSKA, per germline (reference sequence). CDR3 amino acids: CSASYRDYTDTQYF. The DNA of the CDR3 is TGCAGTGCTAGTTACAGGGACTACACAGATACGCAGTATTTT.

V is TRBV30 and J is TRBJ1-4, with 9 bases that match TRBD1. The length of the CDR3 is 15 residues. The junction had 6 bases not matched to a gene; V was cut back by 2 bases and J by 5 bases. Per the germline V gene, CDR1 is GTSNPN and CDR2 is SVGIG (reference sequence). The chain's CDR3 is CAWSIPTGGNEKLFF. As DNA, the CDR3 is TGTGCCTGGAGTATCCCGACAGGGGGGAATGAAAAACTGTTTTTT. The full variable domain, rest sourced from reference TRBV30 and TRBJ1-4, is SQTIHQWPATLVQPVGSPLSLECTVEGTSNPNLYWYRQAAGRGLQLLFYSVGIGQISSEVPQNLSASRPQDRQFILSSKKLLLSDSGFYLCAWSIPTGGNEKLFFGSGTQLSVL.

The chain uses TRBV29-1 and TRBJ1-2; a possible D gene is TRBD1 (5 bases). CDR1 and CDR2 (germline): SQVTM, ANQGSEA. CDR3 length: 13 residues. V was cut by 4 bases and J by 6 bases, with 15 bases left in between. CDR3 bases: TGCAGCGTTGTGGGGGAGTTTACGGATGGCTACACCTTC. Its translation: CSVVGEFTDGYTF.

The chain is built from TRBV5-5 and TRBJ2-3; maybe TRBD1 (5 bases). CDR3 length: 15 residues. V gave up 1 base and J gave up 1 base, with 10 bases separating them. Germline assignment: CDR1 SGHKS and CDR2 YYEKEE (reference sequence). This CDR3 reads CASSLSKGGTDTQYF. Written as DNA, the CDR3 is TGTGCCAGCAGCTTGTCAAAAGGGGGCACAGATACGCAGTATTTT.

This clone was seen once. This chain joins TRBV2 and TRBJ1-6, with 8 bases that match TRBD1. J gave up 7 bases and V 7 bases, and 6 bases lay outside the gene matches. CDR1 SNHLY and CDR2 FYNNEI come from the germline V gene. The CDR3 extends over 14 amino acids. CDR3 sequence reads: CASIARQGNSPLHF. The CDR3 DNA reads TGTGCCAGCATCGCGAGACAGGGGAATTCACCCCTCCACTTT.

The chain combines TRBV19 with TRBJ2-1, with D perhaps TRBD1 or TRBD2 (5 bases each). Trimming removed 5 bases from V and 4 bases from J, with 12 bases in between. The germline V gene has CDR1 LNHDA and CDR2 SQIVND (reference sequence). There are 14 residues in the CDR3. Here the CDR3 DNA reads TGTGCCAGTAGTCCCGGGACGGATTACAATGAGCAGTTCTTC. Amino acids: CASSPGTDYNEQFF.

The V and J genes are TRBV6-5 and TRBJ1-1; 8 nucleotides agree with TRBD1. V lost 7 bases, J lost 4 bases, and 8 bases stayed unmatched. Germline CDR1 and CDR2: MNHEY and SVGAGI. CDR3 length equals 14 residues. The CDR3: CASTPDRGGTEAFF. CDR3 bases: TGTGCCAGCACCCCAGACAGGGGCGGCACTGAAGCTTTCTTT.

The rearrangement uses TRBV7-2 and TRBJ1-5, with 7 bases aligning to TRBD1. The V segment lost 5 bases and the J segment 1 base; nucleotides outside the gene matches: 17. The length of the CDR3 is 19 residues. Germline values: CDR1 SGHTA, CDR2 FQGNSA. CDR3 coding DNA: TGTGCCAGCAGCCCACCCGGACAGGCTGGGAAAAGAAGCAATCAGCCCCAGCATTTT. Translated: CASSPPGQAGKRSNQPQHF.

Written as DNA, the CDR3 is TGCGCCAGCAGCTGGCAGGGAGGAGATGAGCAGTTCTTC. Amino acid sequence: CASSWQGGDEQFF. This sequence joins TRBV5-1 and TRBJ2-1; D is possibly TRBD2 (6 bases). The V and J ends lost 3 bases and 8 bases respectively, with 12 bases between them. The CDR3 extends over 13 amino acids. Germline CDR1 reads SGHRS; CDR2 reads YFSETQ.

The gene calls are TRBV9 and TRBJ2-3; 8 bases are shared with TRBD1. The V gene end was trimmed by 3 bases and the J gene end by 6 bases; junction bases not matched to a gene: 6. Germline assignment: CDR1 SGDLS and CDR2 YYNGEE. The CDR3 length is 14 residues. The DNA of the CDR3 is TGTGCCAGCAGCGCCGGACAGGGACCCGATACGCAGTATTTT. The encoded protein is CASSAGQGPDTQYF.

There are a few counts of this clone. The chain joins TRBV4-1 to TRBJ2-7; no reliable D call. Germline CDR1 MGHRA, CDR2 YSYEKL. Trimming removed 1 base at V and 2 bases at J, with 12 bases between. The CDR3 consists of 15 residues. The CDR3 is CASSQVLSPAYEQYF. CDR3 DNA: TGCGCCAGCAGCCAAGTCCTGAGTCCGGCCTACGAGCAGTACTTC.

A word on this clone: One junction end does not reproduce the germline sequence, and a read error may be involved. V usage is TRBV27 and J usage is TRBJ2-1; 8 bases fit TRBD1. Looked up from germline, CDR1 is MNHEY and CDR2 is SMNVEV (reference sequence). The CDR3 length is 18 residues. The CDR3 DNA sequence: TGTGCTAGCAGTTTACCCCCGGACAGGGTAGTGGTTGGTAATGAGCAGTTCTTC. It codes for CASSLPPDRVVVGNEQFF.

The chain carries TRBV3-1 (or the pseudogene TRBV3-2) and TRBJ2-3; TRBD2 is a possible D gene (6 bases). This CDR3 has 13 amino acids. The ends were cut back, 3 bases at V and 6 bases at J, with 10 bases in the middle. CDR1 and CDR2 (germline): LGHDT, YNNKEL (reference sequence). As DNA, the CDR3 is TGTGCCAGCAGCCAGGGAGGATGGGATACGCAGTATTTT. This codes for CASSQGGWDTQYF.

The gene calls are TRBV25-1 and TRBJ1-2, with D tentatively TRBD1 (5 bases). This CDR3 has 16 amino acids. Trimming cost V 5 bases and J 2 bases, with 18 bases left between them. Germline CDR1 is MGHDK and CDR2 is SYGVNS. The CDR3 DNA reads TGTGCCAGCAGTCCTCGGGACGTCGGTGCAAACTATGGCTACACCTTC. It specifies CASSPRDVGANYGYTF.

V is TRBV7-3 and J is TRBJ2-1; D is perhaps TRBD2 (5 bases). The V gene's germline CDR1 is SGHTA and CDR2 FQGTGA. Trimming took 5 bases from V and 5 from J, leaving 10 bases between them. This CDR3 comprises 13 residues. CDR3: CASSPEEDNEQFF. The CDR3 nucleotides read TGTGCCAGCAGCCCGGAGGAGGACAATGAGCAGTTCTTC.

This chain joins TRBV6-5 and TRBJ1-5; unclear D gene. Germline V CDR1 and CDR2: MNHEY, SVGAGI. This CDR3 is built from 15 residues. Trimming took off 4 bases at V and 2 bases at J, with 12 bases between the two ends. CDR3 coding DNA: TGTGCCAGCAGTTCTCTCCCCGCAGGCAATCAGCCCCAGCATTTT. The encoded protein is CASSSLPAGNQPQHF.

V gene TRBV28 combines with J gene TRBJ2-7; perhaps TRBD2 as D (5 bases). With 3 bases removed from V and 4 bases from J, the gap between germline ends came to 22 bases. Germline-derived CDR1 and CDR2 are MDHEN and SYDVKM. The CDR3 loop spans 17 amino acids. CDR3 sequence reads: CASSFPRLTPTIYEQYF. CDR3 bases: TGTGCCAGCAGTTTCCCCAGACTAACCCCGACCATATACGAGCAGTACTTC.

The J gene is TRBJ1-2, the V gene TRBV19; tentatively, D is TRBD1 (5 bases). Germline V CDR1 and CDR2: LNHDA, SQIVND (reference sequence). The CDR3 spans 14 residues. V was clipped by 3 bases and J by 1 base, with 9 bases between them. The CDR3 DNA reads as TGTGCCAGTAGTATTGGGGCAGATAACTATGGCTACACCTTC. Translating it yields CASSIGADNYGYTF.

The chain uses TRBV19 and TRBJ2-7; TRBD1 aligns across 8 bases. CDR3 size: 13 residues. J lost 7 bases, V lost 6 bases, and 8 bases had no gene match. From germline, CDR1 is LNHDA and CDR2 SQIVND (reference sequence). The CDR3 is CASSLGQGGEQYF. In DNA form, the CDR3 reads TGTGCCAGTAGCCTAGGACAGGGTGGTGAGCAGTACTTC.

V usage is TRBV6-6 and J usage is TRBJ2-2; 7 bases are shared with TRBD1. Germline CDR1 and CDR2: MNHNY and SVGAGI (reference sequence). After removal of 5 bases from V and 4 bases from J, the junction contained 10 bases not matched to a gene. The CDR3 spans 16 residues. The CDR3 nucleotides are TGTGCCAGCAGTCCGCAGGGGGTTCCGGCCACCGGGGAGCTGTTTTTT. As protein: CASSPQGVPATGELFF.

The chain couples TRBV7-2 to TRBJ1-4; D remains ambiguous. The CDR3 is made up of 17 amino acids. The germline gives CDR1 SGHTA, CDR2 FQGNSA. The V end was cut by 5 bases, the J end by 1 base, with 17 bases between. The CDR3 region is CASSTDPPGITNEKLFF. In nucleotides, the CDR3 is TGTGCCAGCAGCACAGACCCACCCGGGATAACTAATGAAAAACTGTTTTTT.

This chain links TRBV7-8 with TRBJ1-5; D is unclear. The V gene's germline CDR1 is SGHVS and CDR2 FQNEAQ. V was trimmed by 5 bases and J by 5 bases, leaving 16 bases between them. The CDR3 is 15 residues long. CDR3 sequence (DNA): TGTGCCAGCAGCGTCCGAAGAGGTTGGGATCAGCCCCAGCATTTT. Translating gives CASSVRRGWDQPQHF. Combining the CDR3 with reference TRBV7-8 and TRBJ1-5 gives the whole variable domain GAGVSQSPRYKVAKRGQDVALRCDPISGHVSLFWYQQALGQGPEFLTYFQNEAQLDKSGLPSDRFFAERPEGSVSTLKIQRTQQEDSAVYLCASSVRRGWDQPQHFGDGTRLSIL.

The rearrangement links TRBV7-6 to TRBJ1-3; D unclear. V was cut by 5 bases and J by 0 bases, with 14 bases left in between. The CDR3 contains 16 residues. Germline CDR1 and CDR2: SGHVS and FNYEAQ. CDR3 in DNA: TGTGCCAGCAGCGCGGGCCCTGGGTACTCTGGAAACACCATATATTTT. Translated: CASSAGPGYSGNTIYF.

The CDR3 DNA sequence: TGTGCCAGTAGTCCCAGCAGCCCAGAAAACACTGAAGCTTTCTTT. This encodes CASSPSSPENTEAFF. J is TRBJ1-1 and V is TRBV19; D not certain. Trimming stripped 5 bases from V and 2 bases from J, with 15 bases between. Germline CDR1 reads LNHDA; CDR2 reads SQIVND (reference sequence). CDR3 length: 15 residues. Together with reference TRBV19 and TRBJ1-1, the CDR3 gives the full variable domain: DGGITQSPKYLFRKEGQNVTLSCEQNLNHDAMYWYRQDPGQGLRLIYYSQIVNDFQKGDIAEGYSVSREKKESFPLTVTSAQKNPTAFYLCASSPSSPENTEAFFGQGTRLTVV.